A selection of T cell receptor beta chains follows, all from one sample in a study of identical twins' blood T cells. TCRdb used MiXCR to reprocess the 5' RACE reads, holding one entry per CDR3 protein. Of 350,000 to 400,000 distinct CDR3 sequences listed, more than 25% are singletons. What was sequenced was PBMCs. These receptor sequences come from a woman between 18 and 55 years old in good health. Each CDR3 is given with its conserved first and last residue. A D gene is named only where the DNA matches it firmly. Clone size appears in some rows only: once, few, many, or a class for an expanded clone.

clone_size | v_call | d_call | cdr3_aa
- | TRBV29-1 | TRBD1 | CSVERGQSHYGYTF
- | TRBV6-5 | - | CASSYDRPRTAYEQYF
- | TRBV5-1 | - | CASSFNTDTHYF
- | TRBV18 | - | CASSPQGMGTEAFF
few | TRBV28 | TRBD2 | CASSLPIPSTSGVSTDTQYF
- | TRBV27 | - | CASRVRRNTEAFF
many | TRBV5-1 | - | CASSLSGAMGQPQHF
few | TRBV3-1 | TRBD2 | CASSQEFASGRTNEQFF
- | TRBV12-3/TRBV12-4 | - | CASEGLMNTEAFF
- | TRBV5-1 | - | CASPLFANTQYF
few | TRBV5-1 | TRBD1 | CASSPKQGAYGYTF
- | TRBV7-6 | - | CASSLDSGSNQPQHF
few | TRBV18 | - | CASSPQSGDTEAFF
few | TRBV13 | TRBD1 | CASSGDRGETGELFF
- | TRBV7-9 | - | CASSLDPGRRGYTF
many | TRBV29-1 | - | CSVEDRALINTDTQYF
- | TRBV4-1 | - | CASSQDQSPGPGNTIYF
few | TRBV29-1 | - | CSVGVGARGYGYTF
- | TRBV29-1 | TRBD1 | CSVEDLNSRQGVLPLYGYTF
- | TRBV5-1 | TRBD1 | CASQPDRAYYGYTF
- | TRBV9 | - | CASSVAGLGYGYTF
- | TRBV5-1 | TRBD1 | CASSGGGGQGESPLHF
few | TRBV5-5 | - | CASSGSGHPSNTEAFF
- | TRBV29-1 | - | CSVVRLGGEDYGYTF
- | TRBV5-1 | - | CASRISGLAYNEQFF
- | TRBV20-1 | TRBD1 | CSARGQGGNTEAFF
few | TRBV19 | - | CASSMGASEAFF
- | TRBV7-3 | - | CASSVDAGPYTDTQYF
- | TRBV7-9 | - | CASSFWNTEAFF